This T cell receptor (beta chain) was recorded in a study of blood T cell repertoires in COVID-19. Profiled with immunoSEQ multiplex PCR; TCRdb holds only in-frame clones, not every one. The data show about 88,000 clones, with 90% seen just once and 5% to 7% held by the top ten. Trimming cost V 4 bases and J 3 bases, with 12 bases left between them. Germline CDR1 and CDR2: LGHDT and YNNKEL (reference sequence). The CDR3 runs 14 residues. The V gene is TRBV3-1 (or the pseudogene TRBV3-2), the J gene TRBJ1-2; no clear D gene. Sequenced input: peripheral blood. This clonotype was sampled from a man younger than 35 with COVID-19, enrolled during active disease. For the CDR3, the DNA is TGTGCCAGCAGCCTTCCAACCCAGGACTATGGCTACACCTTC. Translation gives CASSLPTQDYGYTF.